The clone carrying this TCR beta chain has more than one count but fewer than ten. Its target is not known. CDR3 length equals 14 residues. Trimming stripped 11 bases from V and 3 bases from J, with 17 bases between. Germline loops: CDR1 MDHEN, CDR2 SYDVKM. This entry is derived from a study of T cell responses to AZD1222 COVID-19 vaccine. Study-level points and caveats: Dominant at 160-218 and 743-854, vaccine-associated CD4 TCRs also spanned spike. White British ancestry dominated among donors, who included more females, and clonal diversity was possibly underestimated.

Assay used: immunoSEQ multiplex PCR; TCRdb lists only in-frame clones, some missing. The sample includes roughly 140,000 clones, around nine tenths seen only once; the top ten take approximately 2.7%. Specimen: peripheral blood, collected on day 0 of MenACWY control vaccination. This receptor was obtained from an adult in good health. The chain recombines TRBV28 with TRBJ1-5; D may be TRBD1 (6 bases). CDR3 sequence reads: CASSQDSFNQPQHF. The CDR3 DNA reads TGTGCCTCCAGCCAGGACAGTTTCAATCAGCCCCAGCATTTT.